This T cell receptor beta chain originates from a study of cytomegalovirus exposure and HLA in healthy donors. This CDR3 is 14 amino acids long. The ends lost 6 bases at V and 7 bases at J; junction bases unmatched: 11. Germline loops: CDR1 LNHDA, CDR2 SQIVND (reference sequence). Using immunoSEQ multiplex PCR, the repertoire was profiled, and TCRdb retains in-frame clones only, with some absent. The repertoire consists of approximately 260,000 clones, with around 86% occurring once and the leading ten covering more than 0.8%. Material: PBMCs. The chain links TRBV19 to TRBJ2-7; TRBD2 matches 8 bases. The receptor was isolated from a woman aged 18-35 years in good health and CMV-seronegative. The CDR3 nucleotides read TGTGCCAGTAGCGACACGCGGGGGGCTGGTGAGCAGTACTTC. Protein sequence: CASSDTRGAGEQYF. The whole variable domain, filled in from reference TRBV19 and TRBJ2-7, reads DGGITQSPKYLFRKEGQNVTLSCEQNLNHDAMYWYRQDPGQGLRLIYYSQIVNDFQKGDIAEGYSVSREKKESFPLTVTSAQKNPTAFYLCASSDTRGAGEQYFGPGTRLTVT.